A single T cell receptor beta chain is shown here with its context. The source of the sample is a study of blood T cell repertoires in COVID-19. Study background: Samples came from the United States, Italy and Spain, spanning acute and convalescent COVID-19. T cells, B-cell-depleted T cells, or PBMCs supplied cDNA or gDNA.

With V trimmed by 3 bases and J by 7 bases, 16 bases remained unmatched. The CDR3 contains 17 residues. Germline V gene lookup returns CDR1 SNHLY and CDR2 FYNNEI. Original processing notes: By means of reference gene primer amplification, nucleated cell counts were estimated. Sequenced by immunoSEQ multiplex PCR; TCRdb stores in-frame clones only, minus some. The V and J calls and clone size come from that table; D and trimming were worked out from the DNA. The data contain about 69,000 clones, around 80% of them singletons. The sequencing sample was made of peripheral blood. This receptor was obtained from a woman older than 75 with acute or convalescent COVID-19. The V and J genes are TRBV2 and TRBJ2-5; 8 bases are shared with TRBD1. The CDR3 DNA reads as TGTGCCAGCAGTGAGACAGGGGTACTAGGACCGCGGGTGACCCAGTACTTC. Translating it yields CASSETGVLGPRVTQYF.